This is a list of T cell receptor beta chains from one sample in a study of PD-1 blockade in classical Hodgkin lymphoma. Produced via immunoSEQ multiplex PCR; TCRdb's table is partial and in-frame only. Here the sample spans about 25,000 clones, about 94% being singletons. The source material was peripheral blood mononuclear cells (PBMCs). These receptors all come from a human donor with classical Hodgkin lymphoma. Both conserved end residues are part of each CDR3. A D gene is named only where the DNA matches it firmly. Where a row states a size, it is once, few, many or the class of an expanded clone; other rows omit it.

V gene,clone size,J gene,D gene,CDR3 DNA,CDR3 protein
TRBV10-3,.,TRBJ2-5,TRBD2,TGTGCCATCAGGCCACTAGCGGGAGAGACCCAGTACTTC,CAIRPLAGETQYF
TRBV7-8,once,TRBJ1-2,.,TGTGCCAGCAGCTTAGTTGCAGCCTATGGCTACACCTTC,CASSLVAAYGYTF
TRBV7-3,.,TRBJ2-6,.,TGTGCCAGCAGCTTAAGGCAGATAGCCAGCTCTGGGGCCAACGTCCTGACTTTC,CASSLRQIASSGANVLTF
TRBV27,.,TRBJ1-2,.,TGTGCCACCGCGGGGGTTGGGACATCTAACTATGGCTACACCTTC,CATAGVGTSNYGYTF
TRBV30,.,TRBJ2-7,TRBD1,TGTGCCTGGAGTGGGGAGACAGGGGTCGGTCGAAAGTTTTTCTACGAGCAGTACTTC,CAWSGETGVGRKFFYEQYF
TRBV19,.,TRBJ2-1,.,TGTGCCAGTAGTACCCCGGGCAGGGTGGGTTACAATGAGCAGTTCTTC,CASSTPGRVGYNEQFF
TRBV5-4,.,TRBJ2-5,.,TGTGCCAGCAGTGGTAGTCGAGAGACCCAGTACTTC,CASSGSRETQYF
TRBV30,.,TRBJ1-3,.,TGTGCCTGGACCGGTCTGGGGCGCTCTGGAAACACCATATATTTT,CAWTGLGRSGNTIYF
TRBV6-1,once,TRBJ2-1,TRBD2,TGTGCCAGCAGACCTCCAGCGGGGGTTGAGCAGTTCTTC,CASRPPAGVEQFF
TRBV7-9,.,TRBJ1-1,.,TGTGCCAGCAGCTTTGCCGAGGGGACCTGGGCTTTCTTT,CASSFAEGTWAFF
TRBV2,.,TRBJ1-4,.,TGTGCCAGCAGTGAAGCGCTGGTGAGTGGGACGTGGAATGAAAAACTGTTTTTT,CASSEALVSGTWNEKLFF
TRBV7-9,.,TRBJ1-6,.,TGTGCCGACAGCCTTCTAAGCTCCTATAATTCACCCCTCCACTTT,CADSLLSSYNSPLHF
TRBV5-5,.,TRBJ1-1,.,TGTGCCAGCAGCTTGGTAGGGACGTCGAACACTGAAGCTTTCTTT,CASSLVGTSNTEAFF
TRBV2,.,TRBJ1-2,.,TGTGCCAGCAGTCTACAGACAGTTAACTATGGCTACACCTTC,CASSLQTVNYGYTF
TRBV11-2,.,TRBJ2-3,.,TGTGCCAGCAGCACCGGGACACCGAGCACAGATACGCAGTATTTT,CASSTGTPSTDTQYF
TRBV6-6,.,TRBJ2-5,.,TGTGCCAGCAGTTACTCGATTCTGGGGGTTGAGACCCAGTACTTC,CASSYSILGVETQYF
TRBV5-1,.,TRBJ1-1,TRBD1,TGCGCCAGCAGCTTACATTACAGGGGGAACACTGAAGCTTTCTTT,CASSLHYRGNTEAFF
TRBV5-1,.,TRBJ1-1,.,TGCGCCAGCAGCTTGGCCTTAGGGCAGGTGGGGACTGAAGCTTTCTTT,CASSLALGQVGTEAFF
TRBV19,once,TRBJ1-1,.,TGTGCCAGTAGTATAAGTATTAGGAACACTGAAGCTTTCTTT,CASSISIRNTEAFF
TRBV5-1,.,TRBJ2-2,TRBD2,TGCGCCAGCAGCTTGGGCGGTAGCGGGGCGAACACCGGGGAGCTGTTTTTT,CASSLGGSGANTGELFF
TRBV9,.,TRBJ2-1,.,TGTGCCAGCAGCCAAACACAGGGGGGGCATGGGAATGAGCAGTTCTTC,CASSQTQGGHGNEQFF
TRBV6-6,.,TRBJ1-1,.,TGTGCCAGCAGTCAACCCTCGACAGGACCCGAAACTGAAGCTTTCTTT,CASSQPSTGPETEAFF
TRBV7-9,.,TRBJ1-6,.,TGTGCCAGCAGCTCCGGAGGGGGATTGAGCACCTATAATTCACCCCTCCACTTT,CASSSGGGLSTYNSPLHF
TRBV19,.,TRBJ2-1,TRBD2,TGTGCCAGTAGTACCCCTAGCGGGATCTACAATGAGCAGTTCTTC,CASSTPSGIYNEQFF
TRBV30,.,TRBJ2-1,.,TGTGCCTGGAGTAACGGGAGATACAATGAGCAGTTCTTC,CAWSNGRYNEQFF
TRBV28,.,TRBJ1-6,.,TGTGCCAGCAGCCCTTTCCGGGCCTCTTCACCCCTCCACTTT,CASSPFRASSPLHF
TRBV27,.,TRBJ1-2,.,TGTGCCAGCAGATACAGGGAACACTACACCTTC,CASRYREHYTF